Below are 20 T cell receptor beta chains sequenced from a single sample in a study of T-cell memory formation after mild COVID-19. TCRdb re-called the 5' RACE reads with MiXCR, one entry per CDR3 protein. The table has roughly 400,000 distinct CDR3 sequences, approximately 15% seen once. Sequenced sample: PBMCs or a T cell subset sorted from them (not recorded which). Receptors originate from a man younger than 35 who had mild COVID-19 (a few samples of this study predate the infection). Cell type and time point are not known.

This clonotype has just a few counts. The chain couples TRBV9 to TRBJ1-2; D not resolved. V was trimmed by 0 bases and J by 8 bases, leaving 20 bases between them. The CDR3 is 16 residues long. The germline gives CDR1 SGDLS, CDR2 YYNGEE. CDR3: CASSVGPDFGPEGYTF. CDR3 sequence (DNA): TGTGCCAGCAGCGTAGGGCCAGATTTCGGGCCGGAGGGCTACACCTTC.

The table lists this clonotype with a few counts. The chain employs TRBV6-4 and TRBJ2-2, with no clear D. The CDR3 spans 14 residues. The ends were cut back, 5 bases at V and 0 bases at J, with 7 bases in the middle. CDR1 MRHNA and CDR2 SNTAGT come from the germline V gene. The CDR3 DNA is TGTGCCAGCAGTTCATACCCGAACACCGGGGAGCTGTTTTTT. It encodes CASSSYPNTGELFF.

This clonotype has only a few counts. This chain joins TRBV7-9 and TRBJ1-1; the match to TRBD1 covers 10 bases. CDR3 length equals 16 residues. Per germline, CDR1 SEHNR and CDR2 FQNEAQ (reference sequence). The J segment lost 7 bases and the V segment lost 2 bases, leaving 10 bases of the junction unmatched. In DNA, the CDR3 is TGTGCCAGCAGCTTAAGGGGAGACAGGGGGCTGGATGAAGCTTTCTTT. Its protein product is CASSLRGDRGLDEAFF.

The chain carries TRBV20-1 and TRBJ1-5; tentatively, D is TRBD1 (5 bases). Trimming took off 0 bases at V and 2 bases at J, with 20 bases between the two ends. The CDR3 totals 18 residues. The germline V gene has CDR1 DFQATT and CDR2 SNEGSKA (reference sequence). The CDR3 sequence: CSARDAGGGGSGNQPQHF. In DNA form, the CDR3 reads TGCAGTGCTAGAGATGCGGGGGGGGGAGGCTCGGGCAATCAGCCCCAGCATTTT.

This clonotype was detected many times. The J gene is TRBJ1-5, the V gene TRBV20-1, with a possible D match to TRBD1 (5 bases). Germline CDR1 reads DFQATT; CDR2 reads SNEGSKA (reference sequence). V lost 3 bases to trimming and J lost 6 bases, with 15 bases between them. The CDR3 is made up of 14 amino acids. Here the CDR3 reads CSASTWGQGQPQHF. The CDR3 bases are TGCAGTGCTAGCACATGGGGTCAGGGTCAGCCCCAGCATTTT.

This clonotype was counted a few times. The gene calls are TRBV7-9 and TRBJ1-4; D might be TRBD1 (6 bases). The germline V gene encodes CDR1 SEHNR and CDR2 FQNEAQ (reference sequence). V was trimmed by 5 bases and J by 0 bases, leaving 19 bases between them. This CDR3 has 18 amino acids. The DNA of the CDR3 is TGTGCCAGCAGCCACACGCGTACGGACAGAGCAACTAATGAAAAACTGTTTTTT. Translation gives CASSHTRTDRATNEKLFF.

The chain has TRBV4-1 and TRBJ1-3; D unclear. V lost 3 bases, J lost 2 bases, and 5 bases lay in between. The CDR3 runs to 13 residues. Germline V gives CDR1 MGHRA, CDR2 YSYEKL. DNA of the CDR3: TGCGCCAGCAGCCAGGATCCTGGAAACACCATATATTTT. It translates to CASSQDPGNTIYF.

V is TRBV7-6 and J is TRBJ1-5; no clear D. This CDR3 contains 15 residues. V gave up 3 bases and J gave up 2 bases, with 11 bases separating them. CDR1 and CDR2 from the germline V gene are SGHVS and FNYEAQ. CDR3 in amino acids: CASSLSGMGNQPQHF. CDR3 DNA: TGTGCCAGCAGCTTGAGCGGAATGGGCAATCAGCCCCAGCATTTT.

The chain has TRBV2 and TRBJ2-2, with D tentatively TRBD2 (5 bases). With 8 bases removed from V and 2 bases from J, the gap between germline ends came to 9 bases. Germline V gives CDR1 SNHLY, CDR2 FYNNEI. This CDR3 has 13 residues. The CDR3 loop reads CASLRLNTGELFF. CDR3 in DNA: TGTGCCAGCCTTAGACTAAACACCGGGGAGCTGTTTTTT.

This rearrangement joins TRBV7-3 to TRBJ2-5; D remains unclear. The CDR3 has 13 residues. Trimming removed 5 bases from V and 5 bases from J, with 12 bases in between. CDR1 and CDR2 (germline): SGHTA, FQGTGA. Here the CDR3 reads CASSRVGLETQYF. The CDR3 DNA sequence: TGTGCCAGCAGCCGGGTCGGATTGGAGACCCAGTACTTC. Filled out from reference TRBV7-3 and TRBJ2-5, the complete variable domain reads GAGVSQTPSNKVTEKGKYVELRCDPISGHTALYWYRQSLGQGPEFLIYFQGTGAADDSGLPNDRFFAVRPEGSVSTLKIQRTERGDSAVYLCASSRVGLETQYFGPGTRLLVL.

The J gene is TRBJ1-2, the V gene TRBV30; TRBD1 is a possible D gene (6 bases). Germline CDR1 is GTSNPN and CDR2 is SVGIG (reference sequence). The V end was cut by 6 bases, the J end by 2 bases, with 16 bases between. This CDR3 has 14 amino acids. CDR3 DNA sequence: TGTGCCTGCGCCGTTGGGGGGCCGAACTATGGCTACACCTTC. This encodes CACAVGGPNYGYTF.

This chain connects TRBV7-9 to TRBJ1-2; 7 nucleotides agree with TRBD1. Trimming cost V 2 bases and J 8 bases; bases outside gene matches: 11. CDR1 is SEHNR and CDR2 is FQNEAQ in the germline V gene (reference sequence). The CDR3 covers 15 residues. The CDR3 nucleotides read TGTGCCAGCAGCTTAACAGGGGAAGAGTTCGTGGGCTACACCTTC. Translating gives CASSLTGEEFVGYTF.

This clonotype was seen a handful of times. The chain couples TRBV5-1 to TRBJ1-2; a weak D match, TRBD1 (6 bases). The CDR3 totals 14 residues. The V gene lost 4 bases and the J gene lost 8 bases, with 18 bases spanning the gap. Germline values: CDR1 SGHRS, CDR2 YFSETQ. The CDR3 is CASSVGSRGGGYTF. For the CDR3, the DNA is TGCGCCAGCAGCGTAGGATCCAGGGGTGGCGGCTACACCTTC.

This chain joins TRBV6-1 and TRBJ2-3, with 8 nucleotides matching TRBD2. The CDR3 extends over 15 amino acids. Per the germline V gene, CDR1 is MNHNS and CDR2 is SASEGT. V dropped 4 bases and J dropped 4; count of bases not matched to a gene: 7. Here the CDR3 DNA reads TGTGCCAGCAGTGCGAATAGCGGGGCGGCAGATACGCAGTATTTT. Residues: CASSANSGAADTQYF.

V is TRBV4-2 and J is TRBJ2-7; tentative D call: TRBD2 (5 bases). V lost 5 bases, J lost 0 bases, and 14 bases lay in between. The CDR3 consists of 15 residues. Germline CDR1 reads LGHNA; CDR2 reads YNFKEQ. CDR3 residues: CASSSAGFSSYEQYF. The CDR3 DNA sequence: TGTGCCAGCAGCTCTGCGGGCTTTAGCTCCTACGAGCAGTACTTC.

This clonotype was observed many times. This chain connects TRBV28 to TRBJ1-4, with 9 positions matching TRBD1. CDR1 and CDR2 (germline): MDHEN, SYDVKM. The CDR3 is 14 residues long. J was trimmed by 4 bases and V by 5 bases; bases with no gene match: 2. The CDR3 sequence is CASSPTGGNEKLFF. CDR3 bases: TGTGCCAGCAGTCCGACAGGGGGTAATGAAAAACTGTTTTTT.

This chain joins TRBV20-1 and TRBJ2-1; possible D gene TRBD2, 6 bases. V lost 5 bases to trimming and J lost 2 bases, with 19 bases between them. Per germline, CDR1 DFQATT and CDR2 SNEGSKA (reference sequence). CDR3 size: 16 residues. The CDR3, as DNA: TGCAGTGCTCCCCGCCTAGCGCTTGGAACCTACAATGAGCAGTTCTTC. The encoded protein is CSAPRLALGTYNEQFF.

In its sample, this clonotype was seen many times. The V call is TRBV7-3, the J call TRBJ2-1; D may correspond to TRBD1 or TRBD2 (5 bases each). Germline CDR1 is SGHTA and CDR2 is FQGTGA. The CDR3 length is 12 residues. The V end was cut by 2 bases, the J end by 10 bases, with 9 bases between. This CDR3 reads CASSLDWGEQFF. The CDR3 nucleotides read TGTGCCAGCAGCTTAGACTGGGGGGAGCAGTTCTTC.

The V and J genes are TRBV14 and TRBJ2-2; no clear D gene. V lost 1 base and J lost 2, with 11 bases in between. The CDR3 is 16 amino acids. Germline values: CDR1 SGHDN, CDR2 FVKESK. In nucleotides, the CDR3 is TGTGCCAGCAGCCAAGTTCCGAGCCTCAACACCGGGGAGCTGTTTTTT. This encodes CASSQVPSLNTGELFF.

This clonotype has a count of ten or more. The rearrangement joins TRBV23-1 to TRBJ2-5; 8 nucleotides agree with TRBD2. TRBV23-1 is an open reading frame whose function is uncertain. CDR3 size: 14 residues. V trimming: 5 bases; J trimming: 5 bases; junction bases outside the gene matches: 7. DNA for the CDR3: TGCGCCAGCAGTTCCGGGGGGGCCGGGGAGACCCAGTACTTC. This gives the protein CASSSGGAGETQYF.